One sample yielded the 8 T cell receptor beta chains listed below, sequenced in a study of T cells in Graves' hyperthyroidism and ophthalmopathy (dated by TCRdb to between 2018 and 2021). The method was multiplex PCR. Sequenced using an Illumina HiSeq 2000. TCR beta CDR3 regions were amplified from RNA transcripts. A first-round RT-PCR of the TCR CDR3 used the HTBI primer set with the Qiagen OneStep RT-PCR kit. TCRdb reanalyzed the raw reads on its own, using fastp at Q25 for trimming and MiXCR for clone calling, and kept in-frame beta chains. Each CDR3 protein gets just one entry, which takes the most common genes and DNA from the rows behind it. The sample table shows roughly 200,000 distinct CDR3 sequences, and about a sixth are seen once. The top ten clonotypes cover roughly 44% of the sample. The sample consisted of blood. The receptors were gathered from a man aged 40-49 years with Graves' hyperthyroidism.

This clonotype was counted many times. The CDR3 DNA follows: TGTGCCAGCAGAACACACTCAGATACGCAGTATTTT. Protein: CASRTHSDTQYF. The rearrangement joins TRBV2 to TRBJ2-3; no clear D gene. Trimming shortened V by 6 bases and J by 4 bases, and 8 bases separated the two germline ends. Germline V lookup: CDR1 SNHLY, CDR2 FYNNEI. The CDR3 loop spans 12 amino acids.

The chain is built from TRBV9 and TRBJ2-2; D gene ambiguous. Germline values: CDR1 SGDLS, CDR2 YYNGEE. Trimming removed 3 bases at V and 4 bases at J, with 16 bases between. This CDR3 is 16 amino acids long. CDR3 sequence reads: CASSAFPGPGTGELFF. For the CDR3, the DNA is TGTGCCAGCAGCGCCTTCCCGGGCCCCGGCACCGGGGAGCTGTTTTTT.

Many counts were recorded for this clonotype. The chain employs TRBV5-1 and TRBJ2-3; D possibly corresponds to TRBD1 (5 bases). The CDR3 sequence is 12 residues long. Trimming took off 4 bases at V and 5 bases at J, with 8 bases between the two ends. Germline V CDR1 and CDR2: SGHRS, YFSETQ. The CDR3 DNA reads as TGCGCCAGCAGCCCCGACAGAGATACGCAGTATTTT. It specifies CASSPDRDTQYF.

In its sample, this clonotype was seen many times. This chain links TRBV5-6 with TRBJ2-7; possibly TRBD1 for D (5 bases). Trimming left V 0 bases short and J 5 bases short, with 6 bases between. Germline loops: CDR1 SGHDT, CDR2 YYEEEE. The CDR3 has 12 residues. The CDR3 spells CASSLEGHEQYF. The CDR3 bases are TGTGCCAGCAGCTTGGAGGGGCACGAGCAGTACTTC.

Ten or more counts support this clonotype. The chain combines TRBV3-1 with TRBJ2-5, with 7 nucleotides matching TRBD1. Per germline, CDR1 LGHDT and CDR2 YNNKEL (reference sequence). The V and J ends lost 4 bases and 0 bases, in that order; junction bases with no gene match: 5. The CDR3 is 15 amino acids. CDR3 DNA: TGTGCCAGCAGCCCACCTGACAGGGACCAAGAGACCCAGTACTTC. Its translation: CASSPPDRDQETQYF.

This clonotype came up a few times. The V call is TRBV19, the J call TRBJ2-6; D not resolved. Germline V gene lookup returns CDR1 LNHDA and CDR2 SQIVND (reference sequence). This CDR3 is 17 amino acids long. The ends were cut back, 4 bases at V and 0 bases at J, with 13 bases in the middle. The CDR3 reads CASSKGRKDSGANVLTF. The CDR3 nucleotides are TGTGCCAGTAGTAAGGGCAGGAAAGACTCTGGGGCCAACGTCCTGACTTTC.

The chain couples TRBV5-1 to TRBJ2-3, with D unclear. The V gene's germline CDR1 is SGHRS and CDR2 YFSETQ. The length of the CDR3 is 16 residues. V lost 2 bases, J lost 0 bases, and 13 bases lay in between. In DNA form, the CDR3 reads TGCGCCAGCAGCTTTGGACGAGCCACGAGCACAGATACGCAGTATTTT. Translation: CASSFGRATSTDTQYF.

The CDR3 coding sequence is TGTGCCAGCAGCTTAGCTGGACCGCTTCGCGGCTACACCTTC. It translates to CASSLAGPLRGYTF. V gene TRBV7-2 combines with J gene TRBJ1-2; D call uncertain. Germline lookup yields CDR1 SGHTA and CDR2 FQGNSA. V shed 0 bases and J shed 8 bases, with 13 bases lying between them. CDR3 length: 14 amino acids.